This T cell receptor beta chain was captured by sequencing in a study of OX40 agonist ivuxolimab in advanced cancers. The overall study: Patients took ivuxolimab, an agonistic anti-OX40 (CD134) antibody. Those treated in dose escalation had hepatocellular carcinoma, melanoma, renal cell cancer or head and neck cancer.

Some clones are missing from TCRdb's copy, which holds only in-frame ones; the method was immunoSEQ multiplex PCR. The sample contains tens of thousands of clones, 88% of which appear only once. At baseline, cycle 4 day 1, and cycle 7 day 1, blood was sampled. This CDR3 is built from 14 residues. Trimming cost V 0 bases and J 7 bases, with 12 bases left between them. CDR1 and CDR2 (germline): KGHSH, LQKENI. Findings of the study overall: At 0.1 to 3.0 mg/kg and by week 6, CD4+ and CD8+ T cells in the blood had expanded clonally.

Details on this clone: Its specificity is unknown.

This specimen was CD4+ or CD8+ T cells sorted from blood, taken in a trial of the OX40 agonist ivuxolimab. The chain carries TRBV18 and TRBJ1-1; D not certain. The receptor was derived from an adult with an advanced solid tumor such as melanoma, head and neck, liver or kidney cancer. CDR3 nucleotides: TGTGCCAGCTCACCACCCTTGGCCGAGATTGAAGCTTTCTTT. It codes for CASSPPLAEIEAFF.